The subject of this entry is one T cell receptor beta chain. The entry originates in a study of blood T cell repertoires in COVID-19. Enrolled during active infection, Seattle patients were then followed longitudinally. From germline, CDR1 is MNHEY and CDR2 SVGEGT. V lost 5 bases to trimming and J lost 1 base, with 23 bases between them. CDR3 length: 19 residues. Clones were read by immunoSEQ multiplex PCR, and TCRdb kept only the in-frame ones, dropping some. The sample lists about 370,000 clones; about 90% were seen once. Sequences were obtained from peripheral blood. J is TRBJ2-2 and V is TRBV6-2 or TRBV6-3; D may be TRBD1 (5 bases). The source is a woman in her thirties with COVID-19, enrolled during active disease. CDR3 bases: TGTGCCAGCAGTGCGCCGATTTACAGGTCCCTCCTGAACACCGGGGAGCTGTTTTTT. Translating gives CASSAPIYRSLLNTGELFF.